The next 11 T cell receptor beta chains were all read from a single sample in a study of T cells in localized non-small cell lung cancer. Measured with immunoSEQ multiplex PCR; TCRdb has only the in-frame clones, and not every one. The sample holds more than 45,000 clones; 75% to 90% are singletons and the top ten take approximately 17%. This sample comprised peripheral blood mononuclear cells, obtained before any cancer treatment. The receptors derive from a man aged 35 to 70 with stage III lung adenocarcinoma.

The chain uses TRBV7-9 and TRBJ2-7; D might be TRBD2 (5 bases). The CDR3 loop spans 12 amino acids. Trimming shortened V by 3 bases and J by 3 bases, and 6 bases separated the two germline ends. Germline V gives CDR1 SEHNR, CDR2 FQNEAQ (reference sequence). CDR3 protein: CASSFDYYEQYF. Here the CDR3 DNA reads TGTGCCAGCAGCTTTGACTACTACGAGCAGTACTTC.

This chain links TRBV9 with TRBJ1-4; D call uncertain. The CDR3 sequence is 14 residues long. Germline V gives CDR1 SGDLS, CDR2 YYNGEE. Trimming pared 4 bases from V and 7 bases from J, leaving 14 bases between. The CDR3 region is CASSPSVRGEKLFF. CDR3 in DNA: TGTGCCAGCAGCCCGAGTGTACGGGGTGAAAAACTGTTTTTT.

The rearrangement uses TRBV27 and TRBJ1-1, with a weak D call TRBD1 (5 bases). CDR3 length: 13 residues. Germline V CDR1 and CDR2: MNHEY, SMNVEV (reference sequence). Trimming removed 7 bases from V and 3 bases from J, with 12 bases in between. CDR3 sequence: CASKQELDTEAFF. CDR3 bases: TGTGCCAGCAAACAGGAGCTGGACACTGAAGCTTTCTTT.

The J gene is TRBJ2-3, the V gene TRBV19, with a possible D match to TRBD1 (6 bases). The V gene's germline CDR1 is LNHDA and CDR2 SQIVND (reference sequence). Trimming stripped 3 bases from V and 3 bases from J, with 16 bases between. This CDR3 is 16 amino acids long. The CDR3 is CASSIKSGVETDTQYF. In DNA form, the CDR3 reads TGTGCCAGTAGTATTAAGTCAGGGGTGGAGACAGATACGCAGTATTTT.

V gene TRBV5-6 combines with J gene TRBJ2-7; perhaps TRBD1 as D (5 bases). Between the trimmed V and J ends, which lost 6 bases and 2 bases, there was a span of 12 bases. The CDR3 totals 13 residues. Germline CDR1 and CDR2: SGHDT and YYEEEE. CDR3 loop: CASTGDSPYEQYF. Here the CDR3 DNA reads TGTGCCAGCACCGGCGACAGTCCCTACGAGCAGTACTTC.

This sequence joins TRBV30 and TRBJ2-7, with unresolved D. Germline values: CDR1 GTSNPN, CDR2 SVGIG (reference sequence). This CDR3 is 13 amino acids long. V gave up 4 bases and J gave up 6 bases, with 16 bases separating them. For the CDR3, the DNA is TGTGCCTGGATCTCGCAGTCCTTTTCCGAGCAGTACTTC. Amino acids: CAWISQSFSEQYF.

The chain recombines TRBV11-2 with TRBJ1-1; 7 bases are a match to TRBD1. J gave up 1 base and V 1 base, and 9 bases lay outside the gene matches. The CDR3 is 17 amino acids. Germline CDR1 and CDR2: SGHAT and FQNNGV. The CDR3 here is CASSLGDRPKTNTEAFF. The CDR3 nucleotides read TGTGCCAGCAGCTTAGGGGACAGACCTAAGACGAACACTGAAGCTTTCTTT. The full variable domain, completed using reference TRBV11-2 and TRBJ1-1, is EAGVAQSPRYKIIEKRQSVAFWCNPISGHATLYWYQQILGQGPKLLIQFQNNGVVDDSQLPKDRFSAERLKGVDSTLKIQPAKLEDSAVYLCASSLGDRPKTNTEAFFGQGTRLTVV.

J is TRBJ2-7 and V is TRBV10-3; 12 positions agree with TRBD2. This CDR3 spans 18 amino acids. Germline CDR1 is ENHRY and CDR2 is SYGVKD. J was trimmed by 5 bases and V by 6 bases; bases with no gene match: 17. In DNA form, the CDR3 reads TGTGCCATCAGGAGAACTAGCGGGAGGCCGGGCCCAGCTGACGAGCAGTACTTC. This codes for CAIRRTSGRPGPADEQYF.

This clone was picked up many times. The chain is built from TRBV2 and TRBJ1-2, with D possibly being TRBD1 (6 bases). The V and J ends lost 4 bases and 10 bases respectively, with 19 bases between them. The CDR3 loop spans 14 amino acids. Germline V CDR1 and CDR2: SNHLY, FYNNEI. The CDR3: CASSVLNRESDYTF. DNA of the CDR3: TGTGCCAGCAGTGTCTTAAACAGGGAATCGGACTACACCTTC.

The chain links TRBV19 to TRBJ1-4; D is unresolved. This CDR3 contains 14 residues. Trimming cost V 7 bases and J 10 bases, with 19 bases left between them. Germline V lookup: CDR1 LNHDA, CDR2 SQIVND (reference sequence). The CDR3 protein is CASTSGSLAGKLFF. CDR3 DNA sequence: TGTGCCAGTACCTCCGGCTCACTAGCTGGAAAACTGTTTTTT.

The chain combines TRBV5-1 with TRBJ2-5; D remains unclear. Trimming removed 2 bases at V and 2 bases at J, with 10 bases between. This CDR3 is 14 amino acids long. CDR1 and CDR2 from the germline V gene are SGHRS and YFSETQ. The CDR3 region has the DNA TGCGCCAGCAGCTTAGGAAGGATTCAAGAGACCCAGTACTTC. Translation: CASSLGRIQETQYF.